The sample holds a few counts of the clone carrying this TCR beta chain. These data originate in a study of blood T cell repertoires in COVID-19. Study-wide background: Samples of COVID-19 (acute and convalescent) were obtained from the United States, Italy and Spain. The cDNA or gDNA used as material had been derived from T cells, B-cell-depleted T cells, or PBMCs.

This CDR3 spans 14 amino acids. Germline CDR1 is SGHVS and CDR2 is FQNEAQ. The V gene end was trimmed by 3 bases and the J gene end by 0 bases; junction bases not matched to a gene: 2. Per the study methods: For nucleated cells, counts were estimated from reference gene primer amplification. The assay was immunoSEQ multiplex PCR, and TCRdb's table has in-frame clones only and misses some. V, J and clone size were drawn from that table, and D and trimming were deduced from the DNA. Here the sample spans 120,000 or so clones, 55% to 70% being singletons. Material: peripheral blood. This TCR was recovered from a woman aged 70-85 years with acute or convalescent COVID-19. J is TRBJ2-7 and V is TRBV7-8, with 7 bases aligning to TRBD1. In nucleotides, the CDR3 is TGTGCCAGCAGCTTGGGGACAGTCTCCTACGAGCAGTACTTC. Protein sequence: CASSLGTVSYEQYF.